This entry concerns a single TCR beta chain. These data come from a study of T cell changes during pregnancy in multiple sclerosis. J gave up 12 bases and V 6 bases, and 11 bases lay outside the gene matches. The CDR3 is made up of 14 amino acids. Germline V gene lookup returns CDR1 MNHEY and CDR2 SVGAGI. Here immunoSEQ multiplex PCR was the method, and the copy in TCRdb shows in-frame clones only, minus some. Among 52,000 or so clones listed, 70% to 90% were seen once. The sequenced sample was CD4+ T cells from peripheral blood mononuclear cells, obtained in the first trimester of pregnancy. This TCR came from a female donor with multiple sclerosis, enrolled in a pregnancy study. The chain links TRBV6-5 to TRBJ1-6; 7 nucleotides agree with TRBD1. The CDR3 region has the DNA TGTGCCAGCAGCCCAGACAGGGCGTCAGGACCCCTCCACTTT. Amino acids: CASSPDRASGPLHF.